Listed below are T cell receptor beta chains from one sample, sequenced in a study of technical replicates of blood from a handful of donors. Sequenced by immunoSEQ multiplex PCR; TCRdb stores in-frame clones only, minus some. The sample consists of about 76,000 clones, roughly nine tenths of them appearing once. Sequencing input: T cells isolated from PBMCs. The origin of the receptors is a human donor in good health. Both conserved end residues are part of each CDR3. Each record gives: CDR3 protein, D gene, V gene, J gene. The D gene is left open where the match is weak.

cdr3_aa: CASSSEGTRQETQYF; d_call: -; v_call: TRBV5-4; j_call: TRBJ2-5
cdr3_aa: CATSKTGNQPQHF; d_call: -; v_call: TRBV15; j_call: TRBJ1-5
cdr3_aa: CASRAQGRYFGNTIYF; d_call: -; v_call: TRBV27; j_call: TRBJ1-3
cdr3_aa: CASSQELAGEQYF; d_call: TRBD2; v_call: TRBV14; j_call: TRBJ2-7
cdr3_aa: CASSLGGLPDFYGYTF; d_call: -; v_call: TRBV28; j_call: TRBJ1-2
cdr3_aa: CASSLHTGELFF; d_call: -; v_call: TRBV2; j_call: TRBJ2-2
cdr3_aa: CASSPTAGGDGNQPQHF; d_call: -; v_call: TRBV18; j_call: TRBJ1-5
cdr3_aa: CASSQEEGLGADTQYF; d_call: TRBD2; v_call: TRBV4-2; j_call: TRBJ2-3
cdr3_aa: CASSFPTEGNTIYF; d_call: -; v_call: TRBV19; j_call: TRBJ1-3
cdr3_aa: CAWSSSGGPHETQYF; d_call: TRBD2; v_call: TRBV30; j_call: TRBJ2-5
cdr3_aa: CSVRTPSYEQYF; d_call: -; v_call: TRBV29-1; j_call: TRBJ2-7
cdr3_aa: CASSVAARGSGANVLTF; d_call: -; v_call: TRBV9; j_call: TRBJ2-6
cdr3_aa: CASSLVGQQNIQYF; d_call: TRBD1; v_call: TRBV11-3; j_call: TRBJ2-4
cdr3_aa: CASSSRDTYEQYF; d_call: -; v_call: TRBV6-5; j_call: TRBJ2-7
cdr3_aa: CSVDSGGGVYGYTF; d_call: -; v_call: TRBV29-1; j_call: TRBJ1-2
cdr3_aa: CASSNGLAGGSLYNEQFF; d_call: TRBD2; v_call: TRBV5-4; j_call: TRBJ2-1
cdr3_aa: CASSIELAGGIKETQYF; d_call: TRBD2; v_call: TRBV5-4; j_call: TRBJ2-5
cdr3_aa: CASSLRAGLSSPLHF; d_call: -; v_call: TRBV5-6; j_call: TRBJ1-6
cdr3_aa: CASSLLMGLSYEQYF; d_call: -; v_call: TRBV5-1; j_call: TRBJ2-7
cdr3_aa: CASSTPGGLGGGQTYEQYF; d_call: -; v_call: TRBV5-1; j_call: TRBJ2-7
cdr3_aa: CASSEALAGAANTGELFF; d_call: TRBD2; v_call: TRBV6-1; j_call: TRBJ2-2
cdr3_aa: CASSLAWTSGRKETQYF; d_call: TRBD2; v_call: TRBV5-6; j_call: TRBJ2-5
cdr3_aa: CASSLQATGLGAEAFF; d_call: -; v_call: TRBV7-2; j_call: TRBJ1-1
cdr3_aa: CASSNTYRGDEQYF; d_call: TRBD1; v_call: TRBV5-1; j_call: TRBJ2-7
cdr3_aa: CASRGAETQYF; d_call: -; v_call: TRBV28; j_call: TRBJ2-5
cdr3_aa: CASSRGTGKETQYF; d_call: -; v_call: TRBV5-1; j_call: TRBJ2-5
cdr3_aa: CASWGQGLYEQYF; d_call: TRBD1; v_call: TRBV19; j_call: TRBJ2-7
cdr3_aa: CAISLTGGNQPQHF; d_call: TRBD1; v_call: TRBV10-3; j_call: TRBJ1-5
cdr3_aa: CASSEGTSTDTQYF; d_call: -; v_call: TRBV10-1; j_call: TRBJ2-3
cdr3_aa: CASSTGFGYTF; d_call: -; v_call: TRBV5-1; j_call: TRBJ1-2
cdr3_aa: CASRPTGTHEQFF; d_call: -; v_call: TRBV11-2; j_call: TRBJ2-1
cdr3_aa: CASSGAHSGANVLTF; d_call: -; v_call: TRBV10-1; j_call: TRBJ2-6
cdr3_aa: CASSQERGRNEQFF; d_call: -; v_call: TRBV4-2; j_call: TRBJ2-1
cdr3_aa: CASNDLAGNTGELFF; d_call: TRBD2; v_call: TRBV6-5; j_call: TRBJ2-2
cdr3_aa: CASSQVKTDNEQFF; d_call: -; v_call: TRBV4-1; j_call: TRBJ2-1
cdr3_aa: CASSHYGDQETQYF; d_call: -; v_call: TRBV27; j_call: TRBJ2-5
cdr3_aa: CASSPTGGWADTQYF; d_call: TRBD1; v_call: TRBV5-1; j_call: TRBJ2-3
cdr3_aa: CASTYTGTGNADTQYF; d_call: TRBD1; v_call: TRBV4-1; j_call: TRBJ2-3
cdr3_aa: CATRGNWGGWNEQFF; d_call: -; v_call: TRBV19; j_call: TRBJ2-1
cdr3_aa: CASSPKPTSGAADTQYF; d_call: TRBD2; v_call: TRBV4-2; j_call: TRBJ2-3
cdr3_aa: CASSPRDSYTDTQYF; d_call: -; v_call: TRBV7-7; j_call: TRBJ2-3
cdr3_aa: CASSQDAGYGAGQPQHF; d_call: -; v_call: TRBV4-1; j_call: TRBJ1-5
cdr3_aa: CASSSGQGLTDTQYF; d_call: TRBD1; v_call: TRBV5-4; j_call: TRBJ2-3
cdr3_aa: CASSLALPADTQYF; d_call: -; v_call: TRBV7-6; j_call: TRBJ2-3